Below, 30 T cell receptor beta chains from the same sample are listed, as sequenced in a study of T-cell reconstitution after alpha-beta-depleted transplantation in children. Unique molecular identifiers were incorporated into the prepared TCRbeta library. TCRdb independently ran MiXCR on the PCR reads; one entry per CDR3 protein. This repertoire shows about 140,000 distinct CDR3 sequences, around 8.5% found once; its top ten account for roughly 18%. The sequenced sample was PBMCs, mostly from graft donor cells, obtained 180 days after TCRalphabeta/CD19-depleted stem cell transplant. The receptors originated from a female patient between 2 and 15 years old who had a stem cell transplant for congenital amegakaryocytic thrombocytopenia, so the T cells may come from the graft donor.

This clonotype showed up many times. This chain uses TRBV20-1 with TRBJ1-4; 7 bases fit TRBD1. The CDR3 consists of 14 residues. The ends lost 0 bases at V and 7 bases at J; junction bases unmatched: 5. The germline V gene encodes CDR1 DFQATT and CDR2 SNEGSKA (reference sequence). The CDR3: CSARDLGGPEKLFF. As DNA, the CDR3 is TGCAGTGCTAGAGATCTAGGGGGCCCTGAAAAACTGTTTTTT.

This clonotype was counted many times. The CDR3 loop reads CASSPGLSRTKQYF. CDR3 coding DNA: TGTGCCAGCAGTCCAGGGTTGAGCAGGACGAAGCAGTACTTC. J is TRBJ2-7 and V is TRBV12-3 or TRBV12-4, with D perhaps TRBD1 (5 bases). Trimming took off 5 bases at V and 8 bases at J, with 19 bases between the two ends. The CDR3 has 14 amino acids.

This clonotype was counted at least ten times. V and J are TRBV28 and TRBJ1-4, with TRBD1 matching 10 bases. Germline values: CDR1 MDHEN, CDR2 SYDVKM. This CDR3 comprises 14 residues. V shed 5 bases, J shed 10 bases, and the junction held 7 bases outside the gene matches. The CDR3 is CASSPGQGLGKLFF. For the CDR3, the DNA is TGTGCCAGCAGTCCGGGACAGGGGCTGGGAAAACTGTTTTTT.

This clonotype was observed a single time. The J gene is TRBJ2-1, the V gene TRBV7-8; D is possibly TRBD2 (5 bases). From germline, CDR1 is SGHVS and CDR2 FQNEAQ. V lost 1 base and J lost 2, with 9 bases in between. This CDR3 comprises 15 residues. The CDR3 protein is CASSLVTGTYNEQFF. CDR3 in DNA: TGTGCCAGCAGCTTAGTTACGGGGACCTACAATGAGCAGTTCTTC.

About this clonotype: A read error may be the cause here, since a much bigger clone is one base away. V usage is TRBV20-1 and J usage is TRBJ2-3; D gene uncertain. The CDR3 runs to 13 residues. From germline, CDR1 is DFQATT and CDR2 SNEGSKA (reference sequence). The CDR3 is CSAQKGVADTHYF. The CDR3 bases are TGCAGTGCGCAGAAAGGAGTGGCAGATACGCATTATTTT.

There are many counts of this clonotype. This chain connects TRBV7-2 to TRBJ2-1; 8 positions match TRBD2. Germline trimming cut 5 bases from V and 14 bases from J; bases unmatched to any gene: 11. This CDR3 spans 13 amino acids. Germline CDR1 SGHTA, CDR2 FQGNSA. The CDR3 DNA sequence: TGTGCCAGCAGCACCCGACGGGAGGGGCCCAAGTTCTTC. It translates to CASSTRREGPKFF.

The sample holds many counts of this clonotype. V gene TRBV5-6 combines with J gene TRBJ1-3; D uncertain. The CDR3 runs to 14 residues. Germline loops: CDR1 SGHDT, CDR2 YYEEEE. V lost 4 bases and J 5 bases, leaving 13 bases between the germline ends. CDR3 coding DNA: TGTGCCAGCAGCGACCCACGGCTCAGAAACACCATATATTTT. Its translation is CASSDPRLRNTIYF.

This chain uses TRBV14 with TRBJ2-1, with 10 bases that match TRBD2. With 5 bases clipped from V and 3 bases from J, the junction kept 7 bases outside the gene matches. The CDR3 runs 16 residues. CDR1 and CDR2 (germline): SGHDN, FVKESK. CDR3 amino acids: CASSELAGTVYNEQFF. The CDR3 nucleotides are TGTGCCAGCAGCGAACTAGCGGGAACGGTCTACAATGAGCAGTTCTTC.

This clonotype was counted many times. The chain carries TRBV28 and TRBJ2-2, with D unclear. The CDR3 runs 13 residues. Trimming stripped 3 bases from V and 1 base from J, with 3 bases between. Germline CDR1 reads MDHEN; CDR2 reads SYDVKM. The CDR3 loop is CASSFRNTGELFF. The CDR3 DNA follows: TGTGCCAGCAGTTTCAGGAACACCGGGGAGCTGTTTTTT.

This clonotype was observed at least ten times. V gene TRBV5-1 combines with J gene TRBJ2-3; 7 bases are shared with TRBD2. With 4 bases clipped from V and 0 bases from J, the junction kept 5 bases outside the gene matches. The CDR3 runs 15 residues. Germline V CDR1 and CDR2: SGHRS, YFSETQ. This chain's CDR3 is CASSTLADSTDTQYF. Written as DNA, the CDR3 is TGCGCCAGCAGCACTCTAGCGGATAGCACAGATACGCAGTATTTT.

A word on this clonotype: This may come from a read error, since a much larger clone is one base off. The rearrangement links TRBV3-1 to TRBJ1-3; D is undetermined. This CDR3 has 12 residues. Germline V lookup: CDR1 LGHDT, CDR2 YNNKEL (reference sequence). Trimming took off 5 bases at V and 8 bases at J, with 10 bases between the two ends. The DNA for the CDR3 is TGTGCCAGCAGCAAAGCCCGGGACACCATATATTTT. Its protein product is CASSKARDTIYF.

This clonotype was picked up a small number of times. The CDR3 sequence: CASSSMGNGYTF. The DNA of the CDR3 is TGTGCCAGCAGTTCGATGGGAAATGGCTACACCTTC. The chain is built from TRBV12-3 or TRBV12-4 and TRBJ1-2; D not certain. CDR3 length equals 12 residues. Trimming left V 4 bases short and J 6 bases short, with 9 bases between.

Points on this clonotype: The germline gene is not matched at one end of the junction; a read error may be the cause. V is TRBV5-1 and J is TRBJ2-5; D remains ambiguous. Looked up from germline, CDR1 is SGHRS and CDR2 is YFSETQ. CDR3 size: 13 residues. Here the CDR3 reads CASSLAGQEIQYF. CDR3 nucleotide sequence: TGCGCCAGCAGCTTGGCAGGCCAAGAGATCCAGTACTTC.

This clonotype was seen a handful of times. In DNA form, the CDR3 reads TGTGCCAGCAGTTTATCCGGACAGGGTATATACGAGCAGTACTTC. Its protein product is CASSLSGQGIYEQYF. The V gene is TRBV28, the J gene TRBJ2-7, with TRBD1 identical over 8 bases. Losses at the gene ends were 1 base for V and 4 bases for J; bases not matched to a gene: 6. The CDR3 loop spans 15 amino acids. Germline loops: CDR1 MDHEN, CDR2 SYDVKM.

This clonotype has just a few counts. The chain carries TRBV15 and TRBJ1-2; D remains ambiguous. Trimming shortened V by 3 bases and J by 3 bases, and 5 bases separated the two germline ends. The germline V gene has CDR1 LNHNV and CDR2 YYDKDF (reference sequence). The length of the CDR3 is 12 residues. The CDR3: CATSREDYGYTF. The DNA of the CDR3 is TGTGCCACCAGCAGGGAGGACTATGGCTACACCTTC.

The sample holds many counts of this clonotype. The V and J genes are TRBV28 and TRBJ2-1; D is undetermined. The CDR3 sequence is 12 residues long. Trimming shortened V by 5 bases and J by 12 bases, and 14 bases separated the two germline ends. Germline V lookup: CDR1 MDHEN, CDR2 SYDVKM. DNA for the CDR3: TGTGCCAGCAGTCCCTTCCCGGCAGGGCAGTTCTTC. Residues: CASSPFPAGQFF.

This clonotype has ten or more counts. The CDR3 DNA reads as TGTGCCAGCAGTTTATCGGACCTATGGGGGGACAATGAGCAGTTCTTC. Amino acids: CASSLSDLWGDNEQFF. The chain uses TRBV27 and TRBJ2-1; D may be TRBD2 (6 bases). Germline V gene data show CDR1 as MNHEY and CDR2 as SMNVEV (reference sequence). The V end lost 0 bases, the J end lost 5 bases, and 14 bases lay between the germline ends. The CDR3 has 16 residues.

This clonotype was counted many times. The rearrangement links TRBV5-1 to TRBJ2-1; no clear D gene. CDR1 is SGHRS, CDR2 YFSETQ, per germline. This CDR3 contains 16 residues. V lost 0 bases, J lost 1 base, and 11 bases lay in between. CDR3 region: CASSLAISHSYNEQFF. The CDR3 region has the DNA TGCGCCAGCAGCTTGGCCATCAGCCATTCCTACAATGAGCAGTTCTTC.

This clonotype was seen only a few times. The V and J genes are TRBV29-1 and TRBJ2-1; D is unresolved. Germline-derived CDR1 and CDR2 are SQVTM and ANQGSEA. V was trimmed by 7 bases and J by 2 bases, leaving 12 bases between them. The CDR3 runs 13 residues. In nucleotides, the CDR3 is TGCAGCGGTATGCACGGGCCCTACAATGAGCAGTTCTTC. This translates into CSGMHGPYNEQFF.

This clonotype was counted many times. The gene calls are TRBV7-3 and TRBJ2-6; no reliable D call. V shed 2 bases and J shed 0 bases, with 11 bases lying between them. Germline values: CDR1 SGHTA, CDR2 FQGTGA. The CDR3 has 17 amino acids. The CDR3 DNA follows: TGTGCCAGCAGCTTAGGTCCGAGTCGCTCTGGGGCCAACGTCCTGACTTTC. It is translated as CASSLGPSRSGANVLTF.

With regard to this clonotype: Mismatch with germline at one junction end may stem from a read error. The chain links TRBV2 to TRBJ2-2; D is perhaps TRBD2 (6 bases). The CDR3 contains 16 residues. Germline V gene lookup returns CDR1 SNHLY and CDR2 FYNNEI. The CDR3 sequence is CASRGYAGMNTAELFF. The CDR3 coding sequence is TGTGCCAGCAGAGGATATGCGGGAATGAACACCGCGGAGCTGTTTTTT.

In its sample, this clonotype was seen many times. The chain combines TRBV14 with TRBJ2-2; 15 bases are shared with TRBD2. V lost 0 bases, J lost 5 bases, and 1 base stayed unmatched. The CDR3 has 17 residues. Germline CDR1 reads SGHDN; CDR2 reads FVKESK. The CDR3 DNA follows: TGTGCCAGCAGCCAAGAAGGACTAGCGGGAGGGACCGGGGAGCTGTTTTTT. Translated: CASSQEGLAGGTGELFF.

The sample holds a few counts of this clonotype. The V gene is TRBV5-1, the J gene TRBJ2-7; 7 bases agree with TRBD1. Trimming at V came to 4 bases and at J to 5 bases, leaving 6 bases not matched to a gene. Germline V CDR1 and CDR2: SGHRS, YFSETQ. This CDR3 region has 13 residues. In nucleotides, the CDR3 is TGCGCCAGCAGCCCCCGGACAGGTAACGAGCAGTACTTC. This gives the protein CASSPRTGNEQYF.

This clonotype was seen at least ten times. The chain links TRBV5-5 to TRBJ2-7; no clear D. Trimming stripped 4 bases from V and 0 bases from J, with 8 bases between. Germline CDR1 is SGHKS and CDR2 is YYEKEE (reference sequence). CDR3 length: 13 residues. This CDR3 is CASSPPASYEQYF. As DNA, the CDR3 is TGTGCCAGCAGCCCCCCGGCCTCCTACGAGCAGTACTTC.

This clonotype was detected ten times or more. The J gene is TRBJ2-3, the V gene TRBV20-1, with 7 positions matching TRBD2. The CDR3 runs to 13 residues. In germline, CDR1 is DFQATT, CDR2 SNEGSKA (reference sequence). V dropped 6 bases and J dropped 2; count of bases not matched to a gene: 5. The CDR3 sequence is CSAPSGPTDTQYF. The CDR3 nucleotides read TGCAGTGCCCCTAGCGGACCCACAGATACGCAGTATTTT.

This clonotype has only a few counts. The chain is built from TRBV30 and TRBJ1-6, with unresolved D. V was trimmed by 7 bases and J by 0 bases, leaving 16 bases between them. Germline loops: CDR1 GTSNPN, CDR2 SVGIG (reference sequence). The CDR3 length is 16 residues. The CDR3 DNA is TGTGCCTTTTCCACCGGGAGGAGCTCCTATAATTCACCCCTCCACTTT. It encodes CAFSTGRSSYNSPLHF.

This clonotype was detected a few times. The rearrangement joins TRBV28 to TRBJ1-2, with 7 bases lining up with TRBD1. Germline loops: CDR1 MDHEN, CDR2 SYDVKM. Trimming removed 6 bases from V and 5 bases from J; junction bases left unmatched: 15. CDR3 length: 16 amino acids. CDR3 sequence: CASSIRPAGQLYGYTF. The CDR3 DNA reads TGTGCCAGCAGCATAAGGCCCGCGGGACAGTTGTATGGCTACACCTTC.

The chain uses TRBV4-2 and TRBJ2-3; 8 nucleotides align to TRBD2. This CDR3 is built from 18 residues. Germline V gives CDR1 LGHNA, CDR2 YNFKEQ. Trimming at V came to 1 base and at J to 4 bases, leaving 13 bases not matched to a gene. The CDR3 DNA is TGTGCCAGCAGCCAAGTCCCAAGCGGGAGTCAGATCGCAGATACGCAGTATTTT. It is translated as CASSQVPSGSQIADTQYF.

J is TRBJ1-4 and V is TRBV12-3 or TRBV12-4; tentatively, D is TRBD1 (5 bases). The germline V and J ends were trimmed by 8 bases and 10 bases, with 14 bases remaining between them. CDR3 size: 12 residues. In nucleotides, the CDR3 is TGTGCCAGCCTGAGGGACCGTGGAAAACTGTTTTTT. This gives the protein CASLRDRGKLFF.

In this sample, this clonotype turned up many times. CDR3 DNA: TGTGCCAGCAGCCCGGACAGGGTGGGCTATGGCTACACCTTC. Amino acids: CASSPDRVGYGYTF. V usage is TRBV7-8 and J usage is TRBJ1-2; the match to TRBD1 covers 8 bases. The junction had 6 bases not matched to a gene; V was cut back by 5 bases and J by 4 bases. Germline CDR1 is SGHVS and CDR2 is FQNEAQ. The length of the CDR3 is 14 residues.